The 11 T cell receptor beta chains below come from one sample, sequenced in a study of cytotoxic CD8 clonotypes in ibrutinib-treated CLL. Repertoires were generated with immunoSEQ multiplex PCR, while TCRdb's copy carries only in-frame clones and drops some. Of tens of thousands of clones listed, approximately 65% are singletons. This specimen was PBMCs, taken after 24 months of ibrutinib treatment. These TCRs come from a human donor with chronic lymphocytic leukemia.

The V call is TRBV4-1, the J call TRBJ1-5, with D perhaps matching TRBD1 (6 bases). This CDR3 comprises 17 residues. V was cut by 0 bases and J by 2 bases, with 14 bases left in between. Germline V gives CDR1 MGHRA, CDR2 YSYEKL. The CDR3 nucleotides are TGCGCCAGCAGCCAAGAAGCGGGGGCGCGCGGCAATCAGCCCCAGCATTTT. It codes for CASSQEAGARGNQPQHF.

The chain carries TRBV27 and TRBJ1-5; D call uncertain. From germline, CDR1 is MNHEY and CDR2 SMNVEV (reference sequence). The CDR3 is 17 amino acids. The germline V and J ends were trimmed by 7 bases and 2 bases, with 21 bases remaining between them. This CDR3 reads CASNGGKNLSCNQPQHF. CDR3 DNA sequence: TGTGCCAGCAATGGAGGCAAGAACCTTAGTTGCAATCAGCCCCAGCATTTT.

This chain links TRBV7-3 with TRBJ1-3; TRBD1 agrees at 10 bases. Germline CDR1 is SGHTA and CDR2 is FQGTGA. The length of the CDR3 is 15 residues. V lost 4 bases to trimming and J lost 3 bases; unmatched junction nucleotides: 3. The CDR3 sequence: CASSSDRGFGNTIYF. CDR3 nucleotides: TGTGCCAGCAGCTCGGACAGGGGGTTTGGAAACACCATATATTTT.

The chain employs TRBV6-6 and TRBJ1-2; tentatively, D is TRBD1 (5 bases). Germline V gene lookup returns CDR1 MNHNY and CDR2 SVGAGI (reference sequence). There are 15 residues in the CDR3. The V end lost 4 bases, the J end lost 4 bases, and 16 bases lay between the germline ends. The CDR3 DNA reads as TGTGCCAGCAGTTCGACAGTGGGGACTCCCTATGGCTACACCTTC. Residues: CASSSTVGTPYGYTF.

In this sample, this clone turned up a few times. This sequence joins TRBV2 and TRBJ2-7; D may be TRBD2 (7 bases). The length of the CDR3 is 15 residues. Germline V gene lookup returns CDR1 SNHLY and CDR2 FYNNEI. Trimming removed 11 bases at V and 1 base at J, with 21 bases between. CDR3 amino acids: CARGVEGGNSYEQYF. Here the CDR3 DNA reads TGTGCCCGGGGGGTTGAAGGGGGAAATTCCTACGAGCAGTACTTC. The entire variable domain, with the rest obtained from reference TRBV2 and TRBJ2-7, is as follows: EPEVTQTPSHQVTQMGQEVILRCVPISNHLYFYWYRQILGQKVEFLVSFYNNEISEKSEIFDDQFSVERPDGSNFTLKIRSTKLEDSAMYFCARGVEGGNSYEQYFGPGTRLTVT.

The chain is built from TRBV7-2 and TRBJ1-1; D gene uncertain. Germline-derived CDR1 and CDR2 are SGHTA and FQGNSA. V shed 2 bases and J shed 5 bases, with 18 bases lying between them. The CDR3 contains 16 residues. The CDR3 DNA follows: TGTGCCAGCAGCTTAAACCCCCAAGGGAAAGGGACTGAAGCTTTCTTT. Amino acid sequence: CASSLNPQGKGTEAFF. Based on the CDR3 plus reference TRBV7-2 and TRBJ1-1, the full variable domain is GAGVSQSPSNKVTEKGKDVELRCDPISGHTALYWYRQSLGQGLEFLIYFQGNSAPDKSGLPSDRFSAERTGGSVSTLTIQRTQQEDSAVYLCASSLNPQGKGTEAFFGQGTRLTVV.

The chain is built from TRBV5-1 and TRBJ1-4; a possible D gene is TRBD1 (6 bases). Looked up from germline, CDR1 is SGHRS and CDR2 is YFSETQ. The ends were cut back, 4 bases at V and 9 bases at J, with 22 bases in the middle. There are 16 residues in the CDR3. CDR3 sequence reads: CASSPSGQPGAQKLFF. Here the CDR3 DNA reads TGCGCCAGCAGCCCTTCGGGACAACCGGGGGCTCAAAAACTGTTTTTT.

This chain uses TRBV10-3 with TRBJ2-7; 8 positions agree with TRBD2. The germline V gene has CDR1 ENHRY and CDR2 SYGVKD. V lost 4 bases, J lost 3 bases, and 8 bases stayed unmatched. The length of the CDR3 is 15 residues. The CDR3: CAISGKSGSDYEQYF. Written as DNA, the CDR3 is TGTGCCATCAGTGGGAAAAGCGGGAGCGACTACGAGCAGTACTTC.

The chain recombines TRBV7-9 with TRBJ2-3; no clear D gene. Deletions cut 3 bases from V and 2 bases from J, with 9 bases between. CDR3 size: 14 residues. CDR1 and CDR2 from the germline V gene are SEHNR and FQNEAQ (reference sequence). The CDR3 loop reads CASSFQSFTDTQYF. CDR3 DNA sequence: TGTGCCAGCAGCTTCCAGTCCTTCACAGATACGCAGTATTTT.

The chain combines TRBV5-1 with TRBJ2-7, with 7 nucleotides matching TRBD1. Germline V CDR1 and CDR2: SGHRS, YFSETQ. V shed 4 bases, J shed 2 bases, and the junction held 6 bases outside the gene matches. The CDR3 loop spans 14 amino acids. The CDR3 loop reads CASSTLGGPYEQYF. Here the CDR3 DNA reads TGCGCCAGCAGCACGCTAGGGGGCCCCTACGAGCAGTACTTC.

This chain connects TRBV15 to TRBJ2-3; 9 positions agree with TRBD2. With 6 bases clipped from V and 2 bases from J, the junction kept 3 bases outside the gene matches. CDR1 and CDR2 (germline): LNHNV, YYDKDF (reference sequence). The CDR3 is made up of 14 amino acids. Here the CDR3 reads CATSLAGVTDTQYF. The CDR3 nucleotides are TGTGCCACCAGTTTAGCGGGAGTCACAGATACGCAGTATTTT.